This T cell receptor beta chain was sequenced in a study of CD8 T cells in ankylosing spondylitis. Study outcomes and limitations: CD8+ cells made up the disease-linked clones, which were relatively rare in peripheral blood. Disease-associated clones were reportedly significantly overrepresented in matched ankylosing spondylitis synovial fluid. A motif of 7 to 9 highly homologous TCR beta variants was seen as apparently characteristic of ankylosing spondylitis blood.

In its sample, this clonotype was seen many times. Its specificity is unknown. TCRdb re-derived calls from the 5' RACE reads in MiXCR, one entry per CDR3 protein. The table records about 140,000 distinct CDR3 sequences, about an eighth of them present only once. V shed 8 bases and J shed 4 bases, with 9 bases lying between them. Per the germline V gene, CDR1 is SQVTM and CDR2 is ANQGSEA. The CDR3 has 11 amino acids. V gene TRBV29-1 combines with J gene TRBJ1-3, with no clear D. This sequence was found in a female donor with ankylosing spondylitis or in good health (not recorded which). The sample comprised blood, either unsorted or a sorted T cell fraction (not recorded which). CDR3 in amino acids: CSPAGGNTIYF. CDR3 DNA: TGCAGCCCTGCCGGGGGAAACACCATATATTTT.